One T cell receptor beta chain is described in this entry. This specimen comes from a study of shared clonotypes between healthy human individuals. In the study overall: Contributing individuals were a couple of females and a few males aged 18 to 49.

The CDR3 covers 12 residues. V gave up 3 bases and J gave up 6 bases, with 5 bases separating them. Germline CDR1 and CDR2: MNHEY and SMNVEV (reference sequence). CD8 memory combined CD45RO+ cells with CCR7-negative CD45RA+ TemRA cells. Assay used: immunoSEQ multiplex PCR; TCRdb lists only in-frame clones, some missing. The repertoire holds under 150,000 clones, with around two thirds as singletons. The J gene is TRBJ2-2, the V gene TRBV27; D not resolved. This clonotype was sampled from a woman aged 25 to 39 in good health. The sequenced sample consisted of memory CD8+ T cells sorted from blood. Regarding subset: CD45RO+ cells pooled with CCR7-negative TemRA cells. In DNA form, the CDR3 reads TGTGCCAGCAGTTTCTTCCCCGGGGAGCTGTTTTTT. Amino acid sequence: CASSFFPGELFF.